What follows are 4 T cell receptor beta chains derived from one specimen sequenced in a study of breast tumors, draining lymph nodes, adjacent tissues. TCRdb redid the calling of the multiplex PCR reads with MiXCR, one entry per CDR3 protein. Of around 130,000 distinct CDR3 sequences in the sample, approximately 32% were seen once. Breast cancer patients provided tissue from their axillary draining lymph nodes. The source material was axillary lymph node tissue. The receptors derive from a female donor with breast cancer. Some clones in this sample may be carry-over from other donors' samples.

This clonotype came up a few times. Given a much more abundant clone one base away, this may be a read error. The chain combines TRBV14 with TRBJ1-3; unclear D gene. The CDR3 sequence is 13 residues long. V lost 1 base and J 14 bases, leaving 15 bases between the germline ends. From germline, CDR1 is SGHDN and CDR2 FVKESK. Here the CDR3 reads CASSQVVGNTVYF. The CDR3 bases are TGTGCCAGCAGCCAAGTAGTGGGAAATACCGTATATTTT.

The rearrangement joins TRBV15 to TRBJ2-7; the D call may be TRBD1 or TRBD2 (5 bases each). V dropped 3 bases and J dropped 2 bases, with 14 bases sitting between them. From germline, CDR1 is LNHNV and CDR2 YYDKDF (reference sequence). The CDR3 has 15 residues. CDR3 loop: CATSSPGTPTYEQYF. The CDR3 coding sequence is TGTGCCACCAGCAGCCCCGGGACCCCGACCTACGAGCAGTACTTC.

This clonotype appeared many times. The chain combines TRBV29-1 with TRBJ1-2; D is ambiguous. The CDR3 has 12 amino acids. The germline CDR1 and CDR2 sequences are SQVTM and ANQGSEA. V was clipped by 4 bases and J by 0 bases, with 6 bases between them. The CDR3 DNA follows: TGCAGCGTTGTCACCGCTAACTATGGCTACACCTTC. This translates into CSVVTANYGYTF.

In this sample, this clonotype turned up many times. The chain carries TRBV27 and TRBJ1-2; D perhaps matches TRBD1 (6 bases). The CDR3 loop spans 17 amino acids. V gave up 6 bases and J gave up 8 bases, with 28 bases separating them. Germline V gene sequence: CDR1 MNHEY, CDR2 SMNVEV (reference sequence). CDR3 region: CASSPRGTSVLGRGYTF. The CDR3 bases are TGTGCCAGCAGCCCGAGGGGGACTTCGGTGCTGGGAAGAGGCTACACCTTC.